The TCR beta chain described here comes from a study of blood T cell repertoires in COVID-19. Profiled with immunoSEQ multiplex PCR; TCRdb holds only in-frame clones, not every one. The top ten clones hold about 26% of a sample with fewer than 50,000 clones, 76% of them seen once. The CDR3 loop spans 13 amino acids. The germline V and J ends were trimmed by 1 base and 8 bases, with 11 bases remaining between them. Germline-derived CDR1 and CDR2 are MDHEN and SYDVKM. This rearrangement joins TRBV28 to TRBJ1-2; D is ambiguous. The source is an elderly man with acute or convalescent COVID-19. Sequencing was performed on peripheral blood. CDR3 region: CASSLSGLWGYTF. CDR3 nucleotide sequence: TGTGCCAGCAGTTTATCCGGTCTGTGGGGCTACACCTTC.